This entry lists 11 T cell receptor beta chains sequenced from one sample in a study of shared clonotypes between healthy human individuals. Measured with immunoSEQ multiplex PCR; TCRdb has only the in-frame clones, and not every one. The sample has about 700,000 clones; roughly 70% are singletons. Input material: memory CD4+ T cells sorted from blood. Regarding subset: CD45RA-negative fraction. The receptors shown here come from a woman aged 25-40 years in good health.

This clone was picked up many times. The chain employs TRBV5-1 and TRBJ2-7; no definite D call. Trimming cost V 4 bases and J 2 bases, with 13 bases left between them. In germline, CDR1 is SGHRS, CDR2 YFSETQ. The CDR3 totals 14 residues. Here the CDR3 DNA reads TGCGCCAGCAGCCGTTCTGAGGTAACCTACGAGCAGTACTTC. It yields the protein CASSRSEVTYEQYF.

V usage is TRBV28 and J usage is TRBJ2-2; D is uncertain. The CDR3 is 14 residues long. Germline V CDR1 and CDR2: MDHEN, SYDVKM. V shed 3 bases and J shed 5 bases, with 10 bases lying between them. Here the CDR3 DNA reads TGTGCCAGCAGTTTTCATGGGAAGACCGGGGAGCTGTTTTTT. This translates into CASSFHGKTGELFF.

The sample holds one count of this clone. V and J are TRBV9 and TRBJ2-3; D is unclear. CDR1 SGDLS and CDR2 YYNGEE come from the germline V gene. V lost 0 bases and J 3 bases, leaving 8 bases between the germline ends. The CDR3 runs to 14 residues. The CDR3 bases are TGTGCCAGCAGCGTAGTAGGCGAGACAGATACGCAGTATTTT. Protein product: CASSVVGETDTQYF.

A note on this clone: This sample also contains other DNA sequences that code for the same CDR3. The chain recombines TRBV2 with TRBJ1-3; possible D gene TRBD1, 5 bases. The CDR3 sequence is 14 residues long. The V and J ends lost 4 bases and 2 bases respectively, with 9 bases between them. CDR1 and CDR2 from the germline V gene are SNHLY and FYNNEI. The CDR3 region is CASSGGRAGNTIYF. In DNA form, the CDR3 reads TGTGCCAGCAGTGGAGGCAGGGCTGGAAACACCATATATTTT.

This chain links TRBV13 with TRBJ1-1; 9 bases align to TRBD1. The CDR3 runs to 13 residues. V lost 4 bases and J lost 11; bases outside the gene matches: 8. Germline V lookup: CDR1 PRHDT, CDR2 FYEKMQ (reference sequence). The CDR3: CASSWGTGSDAFF. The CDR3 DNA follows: TGTGCCAGCAGCTGGGGGACAGGGAGTGATGCTTTCTTT.

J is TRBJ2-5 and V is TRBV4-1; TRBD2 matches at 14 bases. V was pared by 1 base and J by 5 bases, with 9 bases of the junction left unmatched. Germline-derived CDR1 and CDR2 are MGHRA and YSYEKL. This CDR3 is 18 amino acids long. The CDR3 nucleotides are TGCGCCAGCAGCCAAGCCGGGACTAGCGGGAGTGGGGCGGAGACCCAGTACTTC. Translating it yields CASSQAGTSGSGAETQYF.

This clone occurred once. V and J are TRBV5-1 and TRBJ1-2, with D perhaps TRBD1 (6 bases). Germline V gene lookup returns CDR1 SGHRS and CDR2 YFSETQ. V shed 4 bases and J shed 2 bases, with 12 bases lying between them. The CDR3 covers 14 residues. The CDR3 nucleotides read TGCGCCAGCAGCGCCGGGACACCCAACTATGGCTACACCTTC. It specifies CASSAGTPNYGYTF.

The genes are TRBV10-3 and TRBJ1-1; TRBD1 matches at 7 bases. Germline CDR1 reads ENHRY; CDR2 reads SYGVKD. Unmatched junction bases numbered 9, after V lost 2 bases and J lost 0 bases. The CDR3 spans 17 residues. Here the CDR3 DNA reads TGTGCCATCAGTGAGAGACCGGGACAGCGCATGAACACTGAAGCTTTCTTT. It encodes CAISERPGQRMNTEAFF.

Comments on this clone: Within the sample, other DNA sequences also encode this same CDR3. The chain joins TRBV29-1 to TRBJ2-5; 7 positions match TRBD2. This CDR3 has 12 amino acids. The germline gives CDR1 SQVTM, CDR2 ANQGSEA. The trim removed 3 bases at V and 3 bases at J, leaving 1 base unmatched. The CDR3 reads CSVEGGEETQYF. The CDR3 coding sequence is TGCAGCGTTGAGGGGGGGGAAGAGACCCAGTACTTC.

For the CDR3, the DNA is TGTGCCAGTAGCCGGTCAGGGAACTATGGCTACACCTTC. Translated, it gives CASSRSGNYGYTF. This chain joins TRBV19 and TRBJ1-2; D might be TRBD1 (5 bases). Germline V CDR1 and CDR2: LNHDA, SQIVND (reference sequence). The germline V and J ends were trimmed by 6 bases and 2 bases, with 10 bases remaining between them. The CDR3 runs 13 residues.

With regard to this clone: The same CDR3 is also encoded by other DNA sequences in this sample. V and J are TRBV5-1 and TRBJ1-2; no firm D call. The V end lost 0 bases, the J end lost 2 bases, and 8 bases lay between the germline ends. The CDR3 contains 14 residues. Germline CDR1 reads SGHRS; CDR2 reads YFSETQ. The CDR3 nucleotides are TGCGCCAGCAGCTTGGCACCAGGCAACTATGGCTACACCTTC. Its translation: CASSLAPGNYGYTF. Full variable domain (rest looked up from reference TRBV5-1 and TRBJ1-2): KAGVTQTPRYLIKTRGQQVTLSCSPISGHRSVSWYQQTPGQGLQFLFEYFSETQRNKGNFPGRFSGRQFSNSRSEMNVSTLELGDSALYLCASSLAPGNYGYTFGSGTRLTVV.